One sample yielded the 22 T cell receptor beta chains listed below, sequenced in a study of blood T cell repertoires in COVID-19. Profiled with immunoSEQ multiplex PCR; TCRdb holds only in-frame clones, not every one. The data hold roughly 190,000 clones, with about 80% observed a single time. Sequencing was carried out using peripheral blood. The origin of the receptors is an older woman with COVID-19, enrolled during active disease.

This chain connects TRBV28 to TRBJ1-5, with 9 bases that match TRBD1. Unmatched junction bases numbered 11, after V lost 5 bases and J lost 6 bases. CDR3 length: 16 residues. Per germline, CDR1 MDHEN and CDR2 SYDVKM. The CDR3: CASSPWGQGQGQPQHF. DNA of the CDR3: TGTGCCAGCAGTCCCTGGGGACAGGGTCAGGGTCAGCCCCAGCATTTT.

This clone was seen a single time. This rearrangement joins TRBV7-9 to TRBJ2-3; 9 bases are a match to TRBD2. The ends lost 4 bases at V and 2 bases at J; junction bases unmatched: 10. The CDR3 is made up of 17 amino acids. Germline values: CDR1 SEHNR, CDR2 FQNEAQ (reference sequence). The CDR3 reads CASSSLPPGLATDTQYF. The CDR3 DNA reads as TGTGCCAGCAGCTCTCTACCTCCGGGACTAGCCACAGATACGCAGTATTTT.

The chain uses TRBV6-2 or TRBV6-3 and TRBJ1-5, with D perhaps TRBD1 (5 bases). The CDR3 contains 14 residues. V lost 5 bases, J lost 1 base, and 9 bases lay in between. Per germline, CDR1 MNHEY and CDR2 SVGEGT. The CDR3 protein is CASSRQRSNQPQHF. CDR3 nucleotide sequence: TGTGCCAGCAGTCGACAGAGAAGCAATCAGCCCCAGCATTTT.

The genes are TRBV19 and TRBJ2-5; 9 nucleotides agree with TRBD1. CDR1 is LNHDA, CDR2 SQIVND, per germline (reference sequence). The CDR3 is made up of 14 amino acids. V lost 4 bases to trimming and J lost 7 bases; unmatched junction nucleotides: 7. DNA for the CDR3: TGTGCCAGTAGTACCGACAGGGGGGGCCGGACCCAGTACTTC. Amino acids: CASSTDRGGRTQYF. The entire variable domain, with the rest obtained from reference TRBV19 and TRBJ2-5, is as follows: DGGITQSPKYLFRKEGQNVTLSCEQNLNHDAMYWYRQDPGQGLRLIYYSQIVNDFQKGDIAEGYSVSREKKESFPLTVTSAQKNPTAFYLCASSTDRGGRTQYFGPGTRLLVL.

The chain combines TRBV9 with TRBJ1-4, with a possible D match to TRBD1 (5 bases). Germline V gives CDR1 SGDLS, CDR2 YYNGEE. This CDR3 contains 18 residues. Trimming took 4 bases from V and 5 from J, leaving 24 bases between them. The CDR3 sequence is CASSPRSSRAGGNEKLFF. Here the CDR3 DNA reads TGTGCCAGCAGCCCCCGTAGTAGTCGGGCGGGGGGAAATGAAAAACTGTTTTTT.

The chain recombines TRBV4-1 with TRBJ2-1; TRBD2 aligns across 11 bases. This CDR3 region has 16 residues. CDR1 and CDR2 (germline): MGHRA, YSYEKL. After removal of 0 bases from V and 5 bases from J, the junction contained 3 bases not matched to a gene. Written as DNA, the CDR3 is TGCGCCAGCAGCCAAGAGGAACTAGCGGGGGACAATGAGCAGTTCTTC. It codes for CASSQEELAGDNEQFF.

The genes are TRBV27 and TRBJ2-7; possibly TRBD2 for D (5 bases). Germline CDR1 MNHEY, CDR2 SMNVEV (reference sequence). Between the trimmed V and J ends, which lost 3 bases and 3 bases, there was a span of 18 bases. This CDR3 has 16 residues. For the CDR3, the DNA is TGTGCCAGCAGTTTTTCCCTAGCAACCCAGCGCTACGAGCAGTACTTC. Amino acids: CASSFSLATQRYEQYF.

This chain uses TRBV28 with TRBJ2-5; 8 bases are shared with TRBD1. This CDR3 contains 15 residues. Germline-derived CDR1 and CDR2 are MDHEN and SYDVKM. The junction had 8 bases not matched to a gene; V was cut back by 2 bases and J by 6 bases. CDR3 sequence: CASSLPDRGMKTQYF. DNA of the CDR3: TGTGCCAGCAGTTTACCAGACAGGGGTATGAAGACCCAGTACTTC.

This sequence joins TRBV4-3 and TRBJ2-2; 9 bases line up with TRBD2. Germline trimming cut 1 base from V and 0 bases from J; bases unmatched to any gene: 3. The germline gives CDR1 LGHNA, CDR2 YSLEER. The CDR3 totals 17 residues. CDR3 loop: CASSQAGLAPNTGELFF. CDR3 bases: TGCGCCAGCAGCCAAGCCGGACTAGCGCCGAACACCGGGGAGCTGTTTTTT.

The chain employs TRBV29-1 and TRBJ1-2, with 8 bases matching TRBD1. The V gene's germline CDR1 is SQVTM and CDR2 ANQGSEA. V gave up 1 base and J gave up 5 bases; unmatched junction bases: 3. This CDR3 region has 13 residues. The CDR3 sequence: CSVEGQGTYGYTF. In nucleotides, the CDR3 is TGCAGCGTTGAAGGACAGGGGACGTATGGCTACACCTTC. Based on the CDR3 plus reference TRBV29-1 and TRBJ1-2, the full variable domain is SAVISQKPSRDICQRGTSLTIQCQVDSQVTMMFWYRQQPGQSLTLIATANQGSEATYESGFVIDKFPISRPNLTFSTLTVSNMSPEDSSIYLCSVEGQGTYGYTFGSGTRLTVV.

The V call is TRBV5-8, the J call TRBJ2-2; TRBD1 is a possible D gene (5 bases). The CDR3 length is 14 residues. With 3 bases removed from V and 3 bases from J, the gap between germline ends came to 9 bases. Germline V gives CDR1 SGHTS, CDR2 YDEGEE. The CDR3 nucleotides are TGTGCCAGCAGCTCTGACAGTTACACCGGGGAGCTGTTTTTT. This codes for CASSSDSYTGELFF.

The rearrangement joins TRBV5-4 to TRBJ1-1; no clear D gene. This CDR3 has 16 amino acids. Trimming shortened V by 4 bases and J by 5 bases, and 21 bases separated the two germline ends. The V gene's germline CDR1 is SGHNT and CDR2 YYREEE (reference sequence). The DNA of the CDR3 is TGTGCCAGCAGCCCCCAATTGGGGAGAGGGAAAACTGAAGCTTTCTTT. Translation: CASSPQLGRGKTEAFF.

The chain couples TRBV7-2 to TRBJ1-2; a possible D gene is TRBD1 (5 bases). Trimming took off 0 bases at V and 8 bases at J, with 13 bases between the two ends. The CDR3 covers 14 residues. Germline V CDR1 and CDR2: SGHTA, FQGNSA. The CDR3 is CASSLAKAGLGYTF. The CDR3, as DNA: TGTGCCAGCAGCTTAGCGAAGGCAGGGTTGGGCTACACCTTC.

This CDR3 reads CASSRSYEQYV. CDR3 nucleotide sequence: TGTGCCAGCAGTCGGAGTTACGAGCAGTACGTC. The chain uses TRBV6-5 and TRBJ2-7, with unresolved D. V lost 5 bases, J lost 4 bases, and 6 bases lay in between. Germline V CDR1 and CDR2: MNHEY, SVGAGI. This CDR3 is built from 11 residues.

The chain carries TRBV6-5 and TRBJ1-2; weak D call: TRBD1 (6 bases). Germline loops: CDR1 MNHEY, CDR2 SVGAGI. The CDR3 runs to 15 residues. The V gene lost 2 bases and the J gene lost 6 bases, with 16 bases spanning the gap. As DNA, the CDR3 is TGTGCCAGCAGTTACACCTCTCAGGGGCGGGATGGCTACACCTTC. Translating it yields CASSYTSQGRDGYTF.

The rearrangement joins TRBV5-5 to TRBJ2-5; weak D call: TRBD1 (6 bases). CDR3 length: 19 amino acids. Germline CDR1 is SGHKS and CDR2 is YYEKEE (reference sequence). The V end lost 0 bases, the J end lost 1 base, and 22 bases lay between the germline ends. CDR3 loop: CASSLEGELTRTGQETQYF. The CDR3 nucleotides read TGTGCCAGCAGCTTGGAGGGGGAGCTTACGCGAACTGGCCAAGAGACCCAGTACTTC.

V is TRBV12-5 and J is TRBJ1-6; D is undetermined. From germline, CDR1 is LGHNT and CDR2 FRNRAP. The CDR3 loop spans 15 amino acids. The V gene lost 8 bases and the J gene lost 2 bases, with 13 bases spanning the gap. CDR3 in amino acids: CASTPRTAYNSPLHF. CDR3 nucleotides: TGTGCTAGTACTCCCCGGACTGCCTATAATTCACCCCTCCACTTT.

This rearrangement joins TRBV28 to TRBJ1-1; 9 nucleotides align to TRBD1. Looked up from germline, CDR1 is MDHEN and CDR2 is SYDVKM. V gave up 7 bases and J gave up 7 bases; unmatched junction bases: 7. The CDR3 runs to 13 residues. CDR3 sequence: CASIPGQGHEAFF. In DNA form, the CDR3 reads TGTGCCAGCATCCCGGGACAGGGCCATGAAGCTTTCTTT.

This clone was counted only a few times. The chain uses TRBV18 and TRBJ2-1, with D possibly TRBD1 on 6 matching bases. This CDR3 spans 14 amino acids. V gave up 6 bases and J gave up 6 bases, with 15 bases separating them. CDR1 is KGHSH and CDR2 is LQKENI in the germline V gene. The CDR3 loop reads CASSPNDRFNEQFF. DNA of the CDR3: TGTGCCAGCTCTCCCAATGACAGGTTCAATGAGCAGTTCTTC.

The chain links TRBV18 to TRBJ2-7; D is perhaps TRBD2 (7 bases). The ends were cut back, 2 bases at V and 3 bases at J, with 11 bases in the middle. CDR1 is KGHSH and CDR2 is LQKENI in the germline V gene. This CDR3 contains 14 residues. CDR3 in DNA: TGTGCCAGCTCACCATCAGGGGAGGGCTACGAGCAGTACTTC. As protein: CASSPSGEGYEQYF.

This clone has only one observation. The rearrangement joins TRBV27 to TRBJ2-7; D gene ambiguous. This CDR3 comprises 13 residues. The V gene lost 4 bases and the J gene lost 4 bases, with 11 bases spanning the gap. The germline CDR1 and CDR2 sequences are MNHEY and SMNVEV (reference sequence). The CDR3 protein is CASSSLETYEQYF. CDR3 nucleotide sequence: TGTGCCAGCAGTTCTCTAGAGACGTACGAGCAGTACTTC.

This clone has just a few counts. This rearrangement joins TRBV7-9 to TRBJ1-4, with D possibly matching TRBD1 (6 bases). The V and J ends lost 5 bases and 10 bases respectively, with 8 bases between them. CDR1 SEHNR and CDR2 FQNEAQ come from the germline V gene (reference sequence). This CDR3 is 11 amino acids long. Written as DNA, the CDR3 is TGTGCCAGCAGCCGCAGGGGAAAACTGTTTTTT. Its translation is CASSRRGKLFF.